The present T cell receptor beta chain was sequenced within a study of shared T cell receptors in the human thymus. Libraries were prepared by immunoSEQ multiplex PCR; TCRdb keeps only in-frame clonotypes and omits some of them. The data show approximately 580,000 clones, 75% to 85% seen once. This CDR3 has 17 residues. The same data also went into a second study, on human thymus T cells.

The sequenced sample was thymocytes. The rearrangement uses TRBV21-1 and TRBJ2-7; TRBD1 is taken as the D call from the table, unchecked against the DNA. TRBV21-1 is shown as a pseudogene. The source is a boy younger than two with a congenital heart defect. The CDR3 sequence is CASSILDRGNGYYEQYF. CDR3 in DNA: TGTGCCAGCAGCATCTTGGACAGGGGGAATGGATATTACGAGCAGTACTTC.